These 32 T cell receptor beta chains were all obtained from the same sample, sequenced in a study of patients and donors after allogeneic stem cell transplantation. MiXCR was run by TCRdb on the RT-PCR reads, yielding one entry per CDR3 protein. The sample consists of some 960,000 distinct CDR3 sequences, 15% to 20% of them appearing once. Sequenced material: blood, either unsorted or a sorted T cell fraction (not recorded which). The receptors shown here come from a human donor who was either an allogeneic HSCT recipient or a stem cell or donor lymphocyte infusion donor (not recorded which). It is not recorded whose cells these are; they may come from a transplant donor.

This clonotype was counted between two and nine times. CDR3 sequence reads: CASKTNRVYNSPLHF. The DNA of the CDR3 is TGTGCCAGCAAAACAAACAGAGTGTATAATTCACCCCTCCACTTT. The J gene is TRBJ1-6, the V gene TRBV6-1; D unclear. The CDR3 consists of 15 residues. Germline V gene data show CDR1 as MNHNS and CDR2 as SASEGT. The V and J ends lost 7 bases and 4 bases respectively, with 14 bases between them.

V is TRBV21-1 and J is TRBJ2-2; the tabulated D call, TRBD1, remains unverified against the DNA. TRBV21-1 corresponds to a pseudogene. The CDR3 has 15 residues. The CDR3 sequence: CASITGTGRIGELFF. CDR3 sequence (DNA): TGTGCCAGCATTACCGGGACAGGGCGGATCGGGGAGCTGTTTTTT.

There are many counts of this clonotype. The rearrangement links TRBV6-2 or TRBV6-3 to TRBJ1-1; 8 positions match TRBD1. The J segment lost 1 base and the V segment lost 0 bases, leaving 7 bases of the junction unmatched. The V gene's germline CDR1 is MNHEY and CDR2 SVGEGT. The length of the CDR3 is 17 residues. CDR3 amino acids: CASSYSITGGPNTEAFF. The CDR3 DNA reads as TGTGCCAGCAGTTACTCGATTACAGGGGGACCGAACACTGAAGCTTTCTTT.

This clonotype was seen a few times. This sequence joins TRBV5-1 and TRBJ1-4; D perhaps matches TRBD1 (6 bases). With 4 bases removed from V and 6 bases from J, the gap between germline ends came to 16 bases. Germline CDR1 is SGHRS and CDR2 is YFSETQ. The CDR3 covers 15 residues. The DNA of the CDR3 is TGCGCCAGCAGCCCCCGGGGGCAGGGAGATGAAAAACTGTTTTTT. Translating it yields CASSPRGQGDEKLFF. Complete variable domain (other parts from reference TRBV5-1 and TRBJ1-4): KAGVTQTPRYLIKTRGQQVTLSCSPISGHRSVSWYQQTPGQGLQFLFEYFSETQRNKGNFPGRFSGRQFSNSRSEMNVSTLELGDSALYLCASSPRGQGDEKLFFGSGTQLSVL.

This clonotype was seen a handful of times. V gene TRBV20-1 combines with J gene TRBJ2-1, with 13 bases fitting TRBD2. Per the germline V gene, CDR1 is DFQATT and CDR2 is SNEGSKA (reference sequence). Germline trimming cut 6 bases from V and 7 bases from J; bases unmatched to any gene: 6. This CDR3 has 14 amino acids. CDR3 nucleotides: TGCAGTGCCCAACTAGCGGGGGGGCTTAATGAGCAGTTCTTC. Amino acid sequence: CSAQLAGGLNEQFF.

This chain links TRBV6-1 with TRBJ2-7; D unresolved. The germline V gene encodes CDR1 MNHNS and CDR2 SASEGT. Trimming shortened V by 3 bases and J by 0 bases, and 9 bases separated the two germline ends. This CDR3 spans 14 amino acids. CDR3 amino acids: CASSDRGSSYEQYF. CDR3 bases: TGTGCCAGCAGTGATCGTGGCAGCTCCTACGAGCAGTACTTC.

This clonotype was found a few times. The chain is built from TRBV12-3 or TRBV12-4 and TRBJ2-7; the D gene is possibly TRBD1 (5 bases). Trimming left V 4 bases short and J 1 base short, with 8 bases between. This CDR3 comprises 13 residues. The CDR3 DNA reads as TGTGCCAGCAGTTCGGACATATCCTACGAGCAGTACTTC. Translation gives CASSSDISYEQYF.

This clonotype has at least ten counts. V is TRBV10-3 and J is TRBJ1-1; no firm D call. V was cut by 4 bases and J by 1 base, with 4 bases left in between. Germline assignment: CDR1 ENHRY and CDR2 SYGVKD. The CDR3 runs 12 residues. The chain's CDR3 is CAISVGNTEAFF. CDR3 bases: TGTGCCATCAGTGTCGGGAACACTGAAGCTTTCTTT.

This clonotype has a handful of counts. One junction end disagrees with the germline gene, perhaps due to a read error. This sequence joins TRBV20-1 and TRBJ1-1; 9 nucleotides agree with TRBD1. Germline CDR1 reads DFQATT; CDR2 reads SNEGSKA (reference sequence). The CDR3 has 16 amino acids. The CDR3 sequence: CSARAYRGLGNTEAFF. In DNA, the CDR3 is TGCAGTGCCAGAGCCTACAGGGGGCTCGGGAACACTGAAGCTTTCTTT.

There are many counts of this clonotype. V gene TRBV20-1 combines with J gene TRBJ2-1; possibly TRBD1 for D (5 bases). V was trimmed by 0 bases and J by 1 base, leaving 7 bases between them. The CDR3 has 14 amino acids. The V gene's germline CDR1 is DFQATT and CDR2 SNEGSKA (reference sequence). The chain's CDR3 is CSARDRDSYNEQFF. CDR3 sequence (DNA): TGCAGTGCTAGAGACAGGGATTCCTACAATGAGCAGTTCTTC.

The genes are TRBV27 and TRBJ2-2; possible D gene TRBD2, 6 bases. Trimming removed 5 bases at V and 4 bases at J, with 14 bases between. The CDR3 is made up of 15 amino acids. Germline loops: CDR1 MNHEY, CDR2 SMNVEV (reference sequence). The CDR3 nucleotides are TGTGCCAGCAGTCCTGGGGGGTTTGCCACCGGGGAGCTGTTTTTT. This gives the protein CASSPGGFATGELFF.

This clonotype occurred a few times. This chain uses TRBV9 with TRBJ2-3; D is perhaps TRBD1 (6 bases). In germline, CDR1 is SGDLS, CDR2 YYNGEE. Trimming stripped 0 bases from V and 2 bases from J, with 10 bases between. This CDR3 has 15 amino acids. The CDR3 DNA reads TGTGCCAGCAGCGTAGTATTGGGGGCCACAGATACGCAGTATTTT. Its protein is CASSVVLGATDTQYF.

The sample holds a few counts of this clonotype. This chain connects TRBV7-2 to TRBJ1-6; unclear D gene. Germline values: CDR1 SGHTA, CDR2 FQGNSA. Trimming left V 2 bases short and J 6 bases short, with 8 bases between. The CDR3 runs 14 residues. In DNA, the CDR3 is TGTGCCAGCAGCTTACCGGGAGTTAATTCACCCCTCCACTTT. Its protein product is CASSLPGVNSPLHF.

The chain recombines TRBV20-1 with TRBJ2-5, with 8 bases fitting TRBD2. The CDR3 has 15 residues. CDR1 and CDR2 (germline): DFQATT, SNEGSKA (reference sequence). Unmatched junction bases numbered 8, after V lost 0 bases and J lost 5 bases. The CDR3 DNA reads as TGCAGTGCTAGAGATCCTGGACTAGCAGGGGAGACCCAGTACTTC. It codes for CSARDPGLAGETQYF.

The CDR3 loop is CASSRRQGEATNEKLFF. The CDR3 nucleotides read TGCGCCAGCAGCCGCCGACAGGGGGAGGCAACTAATGAAAAACTGTTTTTT. The genes are TRBV4-3 and TRBJ1-4; 9 bases line up with TRBD1. CDR3 length equals 17 residues. Trimming removed 4 bases from V and 0 bases from J; junction bases left unmatched: 6. Germline V gives CDR1 LGHNA, CDR2 YSLEER.

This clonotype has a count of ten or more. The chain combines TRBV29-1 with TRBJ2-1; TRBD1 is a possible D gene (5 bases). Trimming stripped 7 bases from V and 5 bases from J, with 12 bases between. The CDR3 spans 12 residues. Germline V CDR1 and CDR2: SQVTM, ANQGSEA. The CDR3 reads CSARGFNNEQFF. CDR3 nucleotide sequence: TGCAGCGCTAGGGGATTCAACAATGAGCAGTTCTTC.

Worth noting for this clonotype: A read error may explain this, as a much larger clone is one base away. The CDR3 sequence: CASSHPGQSSYEQYF. As DNA, the CDR3 is TGCGCCAGCAGCCATCCGGGACAGAGTTCCTACGAGCAGTACTTC. The rearrangement uses TRBV4-1 and TRBJ2-7; 7 bases are shared with TRBD1. Germline V gives CDR1 MGHRA, CDR2 YSYEKL. This CDR3 region has 15 residues. V shed 3 bases and J 1 base; nucleotides not matched to a gene: 6.

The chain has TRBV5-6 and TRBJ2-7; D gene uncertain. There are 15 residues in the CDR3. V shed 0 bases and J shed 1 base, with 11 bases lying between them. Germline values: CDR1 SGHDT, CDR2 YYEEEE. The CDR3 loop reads CASSLASSTSYEQYF. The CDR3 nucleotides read TGTGCCAGCAGCTTGGCCTCTTCTACTTCCTACGAGCAGTACTTC. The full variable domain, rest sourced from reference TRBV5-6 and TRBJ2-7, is DAGVTQSPTHLIKTRGQQVTLRCSPKSGHDTVSWYQQALGQGPQFIFQYYEEEERQRGNFPDRFSGHQFPNYSSELNVNALLLGDSALYLCASSLASSTSYEQYFGPGTRLTVT.

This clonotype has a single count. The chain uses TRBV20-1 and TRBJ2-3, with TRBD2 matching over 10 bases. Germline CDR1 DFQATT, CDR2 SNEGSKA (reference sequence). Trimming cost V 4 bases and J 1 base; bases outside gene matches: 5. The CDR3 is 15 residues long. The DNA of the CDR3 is TGCAGTGCTACTAGCGGGAGTATGGGCACAGATACGCAGTATTTT. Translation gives CSATSGSMGTDTQYF.

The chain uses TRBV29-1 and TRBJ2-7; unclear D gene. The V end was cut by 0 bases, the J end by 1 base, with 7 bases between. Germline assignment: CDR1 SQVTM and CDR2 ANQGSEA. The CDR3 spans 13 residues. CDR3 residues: CSVEEYSSYEQYF. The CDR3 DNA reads TGCAGCGTTGAAGAGTACAGTTCCTACGAGCAGTACTTC.

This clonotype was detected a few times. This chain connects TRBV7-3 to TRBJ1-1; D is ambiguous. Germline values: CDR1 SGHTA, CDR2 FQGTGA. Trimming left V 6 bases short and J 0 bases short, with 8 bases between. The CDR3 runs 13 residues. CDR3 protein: CASRGVLNTEAFF. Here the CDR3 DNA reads TGTGCCAGCAGGGGAGTATTGAACACTGAAGCTTTCTTT.

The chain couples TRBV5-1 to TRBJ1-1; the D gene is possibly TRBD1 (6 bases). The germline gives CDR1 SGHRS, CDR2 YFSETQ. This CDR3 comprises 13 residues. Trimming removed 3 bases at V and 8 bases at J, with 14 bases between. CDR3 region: CASSYQGPGEAFF. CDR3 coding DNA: TGCGCCAGCAGCTACCAGGGGCCAGGGGAAGCTTTCTTT.

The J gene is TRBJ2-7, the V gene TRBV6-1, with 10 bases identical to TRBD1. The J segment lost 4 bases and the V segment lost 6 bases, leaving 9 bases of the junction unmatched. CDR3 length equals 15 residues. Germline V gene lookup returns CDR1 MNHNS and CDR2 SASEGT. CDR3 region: CASSEGQGPGYEQYF. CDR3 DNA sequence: TGTGCCAGCAGCGAGGGACAGGGGCCCGGGTACGAGCAGTACTTC.

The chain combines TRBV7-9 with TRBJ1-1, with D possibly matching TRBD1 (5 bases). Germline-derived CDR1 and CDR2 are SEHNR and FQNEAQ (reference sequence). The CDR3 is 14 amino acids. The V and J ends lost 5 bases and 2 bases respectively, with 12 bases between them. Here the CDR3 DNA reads TGTGCCAGCAGCCCAGGGCCGCCAAACACTGAAGCTTTCTTT. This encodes CASSPGPPNTEAFF.

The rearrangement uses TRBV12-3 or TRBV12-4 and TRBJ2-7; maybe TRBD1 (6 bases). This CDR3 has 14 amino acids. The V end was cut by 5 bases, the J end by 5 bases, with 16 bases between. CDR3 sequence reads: CASSPLGQLHEQYF. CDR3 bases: TGTGCCAGCAGTCCGCTCGGACAGTTACACGAGCAGTACTTC.

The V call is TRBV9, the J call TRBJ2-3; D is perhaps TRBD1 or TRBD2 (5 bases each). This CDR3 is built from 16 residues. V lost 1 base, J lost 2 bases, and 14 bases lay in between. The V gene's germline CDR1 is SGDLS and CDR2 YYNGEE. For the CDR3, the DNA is TGTGCCAGCAGCGTACAAGTGGGGACCCCCACAGATACGCAGTATTTT. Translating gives CASSVQVGTPTDTQYF.

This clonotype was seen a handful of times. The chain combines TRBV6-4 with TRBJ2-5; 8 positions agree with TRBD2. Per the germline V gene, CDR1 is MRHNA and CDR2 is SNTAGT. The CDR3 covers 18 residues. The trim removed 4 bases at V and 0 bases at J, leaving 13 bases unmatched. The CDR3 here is CASSVGAGVTPNQETQYF. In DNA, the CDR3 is TGTGCCAGCAGTGTGGGAGCGGGAGTCACCCCAAACCAAGAGACCCAGTACTTC.

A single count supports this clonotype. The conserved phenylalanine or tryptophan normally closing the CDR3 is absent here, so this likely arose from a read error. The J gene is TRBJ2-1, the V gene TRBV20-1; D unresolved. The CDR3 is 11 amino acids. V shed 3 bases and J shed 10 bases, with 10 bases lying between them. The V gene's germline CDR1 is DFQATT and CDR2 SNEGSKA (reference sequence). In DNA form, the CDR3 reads TGCAGTGCTAGTCCCACCAGGGAGCAGTTCCTC. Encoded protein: CSASPTREQFL.

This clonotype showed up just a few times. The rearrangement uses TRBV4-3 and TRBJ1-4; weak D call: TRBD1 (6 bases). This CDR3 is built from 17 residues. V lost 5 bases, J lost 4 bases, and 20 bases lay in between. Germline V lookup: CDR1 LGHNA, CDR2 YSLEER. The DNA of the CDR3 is TGCGCCAGCAGCACTTCAGGGGCTCCCACCTTTAATGAAAAACTGTTTTTT. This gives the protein CASSTSGAPTFNEKLFF.

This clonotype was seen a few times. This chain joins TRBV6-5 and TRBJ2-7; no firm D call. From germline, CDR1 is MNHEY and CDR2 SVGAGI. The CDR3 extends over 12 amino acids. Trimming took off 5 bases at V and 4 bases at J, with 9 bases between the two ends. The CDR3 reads CASSKVGYEQYF. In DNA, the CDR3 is TGTGCCAGCAGTAAGGTGGGGTACGAGCAGTACTTC.

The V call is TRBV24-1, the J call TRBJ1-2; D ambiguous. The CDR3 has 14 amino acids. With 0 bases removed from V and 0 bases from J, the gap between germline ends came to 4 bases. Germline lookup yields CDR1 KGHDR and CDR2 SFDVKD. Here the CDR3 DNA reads TGTGCCACCAGTGATTTGACAGCTAACTATGGCTACACCTTC. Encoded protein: CATSDLTANYGYTF.

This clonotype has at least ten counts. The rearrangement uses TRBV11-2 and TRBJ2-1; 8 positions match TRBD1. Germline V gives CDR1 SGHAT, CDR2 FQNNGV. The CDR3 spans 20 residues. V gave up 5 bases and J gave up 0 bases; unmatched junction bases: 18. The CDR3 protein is CASSRRTGQGYLSSYNEQFF. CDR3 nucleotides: TGTGCCAGCAGCCGAAGGACAGGACAGGGTTATCTGAGCTCCTACAATGAGCAGTTCTTC.